Below, 9 T cell receptor beta chains from the same sample are listed, as sequenced in a study of T cell repertoires in cytomegalovirus infection. Their antigens are not known. MiXCR, run by TCRdb on the reads, gives a single entry per CDR3 protein. The repertoire holds some 920,000 distinct CDR3 sequences, with roughly 30% as singletons. The sample consisted of cultured CD8+ T cells from PBMCs, taken from culture after CMV antigen stimulation. The source is a human donor in good health (CMV status not recorded). Some clones in this sample may be carry-over from other donors' samples.

CDR3 sequence (DNA): TGTGCCAGCTGGGGAGACGAATCCCCAGATACGCAGTATTTT. This sequence encodes CASWGDESPDTQYF. The chain carries TRBV7-9 and TRBJ2-3; TRBD2 is a possible D gene (5 bases). Between the trimmed V and J ends, which lost 8 bases and 4 bases, there was a span of 16 bases. Germline CDR1 SEHNR, CDR2 FQNEAQ (reference sequence). This CDR3 is 14 amino acids long.

J is TRBJ2-1 and V is TRBV7-2, with TRBD2 matching over 7 bases. The CDR3 sequence is 12 residues long. V lost 5 bases, J lost 14 bases, and 9 bases stayed unmatched. Germline V CDR1 and CDR2: SGHTA, FQGNSA. The CDR3 sequence is CASSPSGTKEFF. CDR3 nucleotides: TGTGCCAGCAGCCCGTCCGGGACTAAGGAGTTCTTC. The full variable domain, with the rest looked up from reference TRBV7-2 and TRBJ2-1, is GAGVSQSPSNKVTEKGKDVELRCDPISGHTALYWYRQSLGQGLEFLIYFQGNSAPDKSGLPSDRFSAERTGGSVSTLTIQRTQQEDSAVYLCASSPSGTKEFFGPGTRLTVL.

This clonotype was seen more than once but under ten times. This chain connects TRBV11-2 to TRBJ2-5; 8 positions match TRBD2. There are 14 residues in the CDR3. Looked up from germline, CDR1 is SGHAT and CDR2 is FQNNGV. V trimming: 5 bases; J trimming: 3 bases; junction bases outside the gene matches: 5. The CDR3 reads CASSRTSMKETQYF. The CDR3, as DNA: TGTGCCAGCAGCCGGACTAGCATGAAAGAGACCCAGTACTTC.

V and J are TRBV13 and TRBJ2-6, with D possibly matching TRBD2 (6 bases). Trimming left V 4 bases short and J 1 base short, with 17 bases between. Germline values: CDR1 PRHDT, CDR2 FYEKMQ (reference sequence). CDR3 size: 18 residues. CDR3 sequence reads: CASSSGPAGRSGANVLTF. CDR3 coding DNA: TGTGCCAGCAGCTCAGGACCCGCGGGGAGATCTGGGGCCAACGTCCTGACTTTC.

The J gene is TRBJ2-1, the V gene TRBV7-9; 9 positions agree with TRBD2. The V and J ends lost 7 bases and 9 bases, in that order; junction bases with no gene match: 16. Germline CDR1 SEHNR, CDR2 FQNEAQ (reference sequence). The CDR3 covers 16 residues. CDR3: CASIDGAGGPLGEQFF. The CDR3 coding sequence is TGTGCCAGCATCGATGGGGCGGGGGGGCCATTGGGTGAGCAGTTCTTC.

V and J are TRBV20-1 and TRBJ1-2; the D gene is possibly TRBD1 (5 bases). The germline V gene encodes CDR1 DFQATT and CDR2 SNEGSKA (reference sequence). The CDR3 has 14 amino acids. With 2 bases removed from V and 4 bases from J, the gap between germline ends came to 14 bases. Written as DNA, the CDR3 is TGCAGTGCTAGAAAACCTCAGGGCCTCTATGGCTACACCTTC. This codes for CSARKPQGLYGYTF.

V and J are TRBV2 and TRBJ1-5; the match to TRBD1 covers 9 bases. The CDR3 totals 15 residues. The germline CDR1 and CDR2 sequences are SNHLY and FYNNEI. Unmatched junction bases numbered 5, after V lost 1 base and J lost 7 bases. The CDR3 region has the DNA TGTGCCAGCAGTGAAGACGACAGGGGGGAACAGCCCCAGCATTTT. This translates into CASSEDDRGEQPQHF.

On this clonotype: A much more abundant neighbour one base away suggests this may be a read error. V is TRBV7-2 and J is TRBJ2-1, with D possibly TRBD2 on 7 matching bases. Deletions cut 4 bases from V and 10 bases from J, with 23 bases between. The CDR3 length is 16 residues. CDR1 and CDR2 from the germline V gene are SGHTA and FQGNSA. The CDR3 protein is CASSSQGLVGALEQFF. For the CDR3, the DNA is TGTGCCAGCAGCTCCCAAGGACTAGTGGGGGCCCTCGAGCAGTTCTTC.

This clonotype was observed a few times. The chain carries TRBV7-9 and TRBJ2-1; the D gene is possibly TRBD1 (5 bases). Germline lookup yields CDR1 SEHNR and CDR2 FQNEAQ (reference sequence). The CDR3 loop spans 15 amino acids. V lost 3 bases and J lost 4, with 13 bases in between. The CDR3 protein is CASSFQGAQYNEQFF. The CDR3 DNA reads as TGTGCCAGCAGCTTTCAAGGGGCGCAGTACAATGAGCAGTTCTTC.